This T cell receptor (beta chain) was documented in a study of blood T cell repertoires in COVID-19. Whole-study context: T cells, B-cell-depleted T cells, or PBMCs provided the cDNA or gDNA that served as material.

Assay: immunoSEQ multiplex PCR; the TCRdb copy retains only in-frame clones and omits some. The top ten clones hold 5.5% to 6.5% of a sample with some 9,900 clones, about 89% of them seen once. The sequence was obtained from a human donor in a cohort sampled during active COVID-19. The sequenced material came from peripheral blood.

CDR3 bases: TGTGCCAGCAGTTATATGGGGCGGGGGACCTACTACGAGCAGTACTTC. It codes for CASSYMGRGTYYEQYF. The chain joins TRBV6-2 or TRBV6-3 to TRBJ2-7; 7 nucleotides match TRBD2. The CDR3 covers 16 residues. CDR1 MNHEY and CDR2 SVGEGT come from the germline V gene. With V trimmed by 3 bases and J by 3 bases, 11 bases remained unmatched.